These 8 T cell receptor beta chains were sequenced from one sample in a study of blood T cell repertoires in COVID-19. Assay used: immunoSEQ multiplex PCR; TCRdb lists only in-frame clones, some missing. The sample lists about 380,000 clones; about 90% were seen once. Sequencing was performed on PBMCs or T cells enriched from blood (not recorded which). The receptors derive from a man aged 30 to 39 who had recovered from COVID-19.

The chain links TRBV27 to TRBJ1-6; 8 nucleotides match TRBD1. Germline values: CDR1 MNHEY, CDR2 SMNVEV (reference sequence). V gave up 5 bases and J gave up 8 bases; unmatched junction bases: 8. The CDR3 is 15 residues long. The CDR3 here is CASSEWTGLYSPLHF. CDR3 nucleotide sequence: TGTGCCAGCAGTGAATGGACAGGGCTTTATTCACCCCTCCACTTT.

This clone occurred a few times. The CDR3 nucleotides read TGTGCCAGGGGAGGGAAGGTTGGCTACACCTTC. Residues: CARGGKVGYTF. The chain links TRBV11-3 to TRBJ1-2, with D unclear. CDR3 size: 11 residues. In germline, CDR1 is SGHNT, CDR2 YENEEA. The V end was cut by 9 bases, the J end by 7 bases, with 12 bases between. The full variable domain, in which reference TRBV11-3 and TRBJ1-2 provide the parts outside the CDR3, is EAGVVQSPRYKIIEKKQPVAFWCNPISGHNTLYWYLQNLGQGPELLIRYENEEAVDDSQLPKDRFSAERLKGVDSTLKIQPAELGDSAVYLCARGGKVGYTFGSGTRLTVV.

The rearrangement uses TRBV11-3 and TRBJ2-2; 9 bases are a match to TRBD1. Losses at the gene ends were 4 bases for V and 4 bases for J; bases not matched to a gene: 4. This CDR3 comprises 15 residues. The germline gives CDR1 SGHNT, CDR2 YENEEA. Here the CDR3 reads CASSSTGGSTGELFF. CDR3 DNA: TGTGCCAGCAGCTCGACAGGGGGAAGCACCGGGGAGCTGTTTTTT. The whole variable domain, filled in from reference TRBV11-3 and TRBJ2-2, reads EAGVVQSPRYKIIEKKQPVAFWCNPISGHNTLYWYLQNLGQGPELLIRYENEEAVDDSQLPKDRFSAERLKGVDSTLKIQPAELGDSAVYLCASSSTGGSTGELFFGEGSRLTVL.

The chain recombines TRBV4-1 with TRBJ1-2; D gene ambiguous. The germline V gene encodes CDR1 MGHRA and CDR2 YSYEKL. V lost 0 bases and J lost 4, with 18 bases in between. The CDR3 covers 17 residues. Here the CDR3 DNA reads TGCGCCAGCAGCCAAGACGGCACCTACGAGGTTTCCTATGGCTACACCTTC. Translating gives CASSQDGTYEVSYGYTF.

The genes are TRBV30 and TRBJ2-7, with TRBD2 matching over 12 bases. J was trimmed by 5 bases and V by 4 bases; bases with no gene match: 6. Germline CDR1 reads GTSNPN; CDR2 reads SVGIG (reference sequence). The CDR3 extends over 14 amino acids. This CDR3 is CAWIPGLAGDEQYF. CDR3 DNA sequence: TGTGCCTGGATACCGGGACTAGCGGGTGACGAGCAGTACTTC.

The chain joins TRBV19 to TRBJ1-3; D gene unclear. The CDR3 extends over 15 amino acids. V lost 2 bases, J lost 4 bases, and 12 bases lay in between. Looked up from germline, CDR1 is LNHDA and CDR2 is SQIVND (reference sequence). The CDR3 nucleotides read TGTGCCAGTAGTATAACGAGCTCGTGGGGAAACACCATATATTTT. Its protein product is CASSITSSWGNTIYF.

The chain employs TRBV12-3 or TRBV12-4 and TRBJ1-1, with 8 bases lining up with TRBD1. There are 11 residues in the CDR3. The junction had 2 bases not matched to a gene; V was cut back by 6 bases and J by 8 bases. CDR3 DNA: TGTGCCAGCAGCAGGGGGCGGGAAGCTTTCTTT. This sequence encodes CASSRGREAFF.

The V gene is TRBV6-4, the J gene TRBJ1-2; no clear D gene. Germline CDR1 and CDR2: MRHNA and SNTAGT. The CDR3 covers 11 residues. V dropped 2 bases and J dropped 6 bases, with 4 bases sitting between them. CDR3 DNA: TGTGCCAGCAGTGACGGAGATGGCTACACCTTC. Protein sequence: CASSDGDGYTF.